This T cell receptor beta chain was identified during a study of Graves' ophthalmopathy and Graves' hyperthyroidism. Regarding this clonotype: Its target is not known.

Amplification from RNA transcripts yielded the TCR beta CDR3 regions. Amplification began with first-round RT-PCR using HTBI primers, then second-round multiplex PCR was performed. TCRdb reanalysed the multiplex PCR reads using MiXCR and keeps one entry per CDR3 protein. The table has approximately 150,000 distinct CDR3 sequences, approximately 40% seen once. The V end lost 4 bases, the J end lost 5 bases, and 14 bases lay between the germline ends. The CDR3 loop spans 15 amino acids. Looked up from germline, CDR1 is MDHEN and CDR2 is SYDVKM. Moderate-to-severe activity, CAS ≥3, NOSPECS ≥4 and duration under 3 months were recorded for donors with ophthalmopathy. Excluded were patients with other autoimmune diseases, uncontrolled infections, pregnancy or lactation. Isolation of PBMCs was performed using over 8 ml of fresh peripheral blood. General observations from the study: With less than 90% sensitivity and around 80% specificity, a 13-signature model separated ophthalmopathy from stable hyperthyroidism.

The TCR originated in a young man with Graves' ophthalmopathy. The sample comprised peripheral blood. The J gene is TRBJ2-2, the V gene TRBV28, with D perhaps given as TRBD1 or TRBD2 (5 bases each). CDR3 protein: CASSSGTIVTGELFF. DNA of the CDR3: TGTGCCAGCAGTTCCGGGACGATCGTGACCGGGGAGCTGTTTTTT.